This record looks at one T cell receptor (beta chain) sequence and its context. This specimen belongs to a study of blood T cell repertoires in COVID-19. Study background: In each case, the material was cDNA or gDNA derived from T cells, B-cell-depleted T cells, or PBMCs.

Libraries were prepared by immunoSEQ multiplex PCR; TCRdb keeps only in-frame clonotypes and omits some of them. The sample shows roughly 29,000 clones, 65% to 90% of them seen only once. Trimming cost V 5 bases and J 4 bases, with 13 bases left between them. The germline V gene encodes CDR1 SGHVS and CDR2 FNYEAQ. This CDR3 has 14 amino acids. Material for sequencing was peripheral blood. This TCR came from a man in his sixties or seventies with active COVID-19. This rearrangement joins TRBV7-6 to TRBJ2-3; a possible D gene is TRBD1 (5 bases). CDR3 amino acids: CASSPDTAADTQYF. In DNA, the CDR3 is TGTGCCAGCAGCCCGGACACGGCAGCAGATACGCAGTATTTT.